Shown below are 30 T cell receptor beta chains from a single sample sequenced in a study of T-cell reconstitution after alpha-beta-depleted transplantation in children. As it was prepared, the TCRbeta library received unique molecular identifiers. From the PCR reads, TCRdb called clonotypes with MiXCR, one entry per CDR3 protein. The sample has around 410,000 distinct CDR3 sequences; roughly a tenth are singletons. The starting material was PBMCs from the stem cell graft donor, obtained from the stem cell graft. The origin of the receptors is a human donor who donated a stem cell graft to a child with acute myeloid leukemia.

This clonotype was picked up a small number of times. The chain employs TRBV7-2 and TRBJ2-3, with D tentatively TRBD1 or TRBD2 (5 bases each). Germline-derived CDR1 and CDR2 are SGHTA and FQGNSA. The length of the CDR3 is 14 residues. Trimming left V 5 bases short and J 2 bases short, with 11 bases between. In DNA, the CDR3 is TGTGCCAGCAGCCCGTCCGGGGCCACAGATACGCAGTATTTT. Translated, it gives CASSPSGATDTQYF. The full variable domain, rest sourced from reference TRBV7-2 and TRBJ2-3, is GAGVSQSPSNKVTEKGKDVELRCDPISGHTALYWYRQSLGQGLEFLIYFQGNSAPDKSGLPSDRFSAERTGGSVSTLTIQRTQQEDSAVYLCASSPSGATDTQYFGPGTRLTVL.

The V and J genes are TRBV6-2 or TRBV6-3 and TRBJ2-7; 10 positions match TRBD2. V was clipped by 11 bases and J by 2 bases; unmatched bases: 9. This CDR3 is built from 14 residues. Per germline, CDR1 MNHEY and CDR2 SVGEGT. As DNA, the CDR3 is TGTGCCGGCAACCGAGCGGGAGGGACCTACGAGCAGTACTTC. Translating gives CAGNRAGGTYEQYF.

The rearrangement links TRBV2 to TRBJ1-2; D call uncertain. Trimming took off 7 bases at V and 8 bases at J, with 11 bases between the two ends. Germline V gives CDR1 SNHLY, CDR2 FYNNEI. The CDR3 length is 11 residues. The CDR3 sequence is CASTDQRGYTF. CDR3 nucleotides: TGTGCCAGCACGGACCAGAGAGGCTACACCTTC.

This clonotype was detected ten times or more. The chain has TRBV6-2 or TRBV6-3 and TRBJ2-7; 10 bases are a match to TRBD1. The CDR3 has 14 amino acids. The trim removed 6 bases at V and 1 base at J, leaving 3 bases unmatched. Germline lookup yields CDR1 MNHEY and CDR2 SVGEGT. Here the CDR3 DNA reads TGTGCCAGCAGAGGGACAGGGGATTCCTACGAGCAGTACTTC. Translation: CASRGTGDSYEQYF.

The chain joins TRBV19 to TRBJ2-6; tentatively, D is TRBD1 (6 bases). This CDR3 region has 16 residues. Germline loops: CDR1 LNHDA, CDR2 SQIVND (reference sequence). With 4 bases removed from V and 1 base from J, the gap between germline ends came to 11 bases. The CDR3 nucleotides are TGTGCCAGTAGTAACCTCAGGGGTTCTGGGGCCAACGTCCTGACTTTC. It is translated as CASSNLRGSGANVLTF.

Only one count was recorded for this clonotype. The chain combines TRBV30 with TRBJ1-2; D gene unclear. Deletions cut 2 bases from V and 1 base from J, with 8 bases between. CDR1 GTSNPN and CDR2 SVGIG come from the germline V gene (reference sequence). The CDR3 runs to 13 residues. Here the CDR3 DNA reads TGTGCCTGGAGTACTACACTTAACTATGGCTACACCTTC. This translates into CAWSTTLNYGYTF.

Comments on this clonotype: Germline is not matched at one junction end, which may reflect a read error. The CDR3 spells CAISFEQGAGGSTDTQYF. CDR3 bases: TGTGCCATCAGTTTCGAACAAGGAGCGGGGGGAAGCACAGATACGCAGTATTTT. The chain employs TRBV2 and TRBJ2-3; TRBD2 aligns across 9 bases. Per the germline V gene, CDR1 is SNHLY and CDR2 is FYNNEI. The CDR3 extends over 18 amino acids.

Notes on this clonotype: A read error may be the cause here, since a much bigger clone is one base away. The chain is built from TRBV6-2 or TRBV6-3 and TRBJ2-7, with 8 bases lining up with TRBD1. Germline lookup yields CDR1 MNHEY and CDR2 SVGEGT. This CDR3 has 17 residues. Losses at the gene ends were 4 bases for V and 0 bases for J; bases not matched to a gene: 11. Here the CDR3 reads CASSCPHGQGASYEQYF. For the CDR3, the DNA is TGTGCCAGCAGTTGCCCCCACGGACAGGGAGCCTCCTACGAGCAGTACTTC.

J is TRBJ2-2 and V is TRBV12-3 or TRBV12-4, with TRBD2 matching over 8 bases. The CDR3 spans 15 residues. V shed 6 bases, J shed 5 bases, and the junction held 8 bases outside the gene matches. CDR3: CASRKSGRGTGELFF. In nucleotides, the CDR3 is TGTGCCAGCAGGAAAAGCGGGAGAGGGACCGGGGAGCTGTTTTTT.

The chain links TRBV7-9 to TRBJ2-2; D possibly corresponds to TRBD2 (5 bases). CDR1 and CDR2 from the germline V gene are SEHNR and FQNEAQ (reference sequence). Trimming stripped 3 bases from V and 7 bases from J, with 12 bases between. The CDR3 extends over 14 amino acids. CDR3 coding DNA: TGTGCCAGCAGCTTTCCGGGGAAAGGCGGGGAGCTGTTTTTT. Protein product: CASSFPGKGGELFF. Drawing the rest from reference TRBV7-9 and TRBJ2-2, the complete variable domain is DTGVSQNPRHKITKRGQNVTFRCDPISEHNRLYWYRQTLGQGPEFLTYFQNEAQLEKSRLLSDRFSAERPKGSFSTLEIQRTEQGDSAMYLCASSFPGKGGELFFGEGSRLTVL.

The CDR3 region is CASSYEPGGGYGYTF. The CDR3 region has the DNA TGTGCCAGCAGTTACGAGCCAGGGGGAGGCTATGGCTACACCTTC. The chain employs TRBV6-5 and TRBJ1-2; 7 bases line up with TRBD1. The germline gives CDR1 MNHEY, CDR2 SVGAGI. V lost 2 bases and J lost 4; bases outside the gene matches: 7. The CDR3 runs to 15 residues.

There are a few counts of this clonotype. The chain is built from TRBV5-1 and TRBJ2-3; TRBD2 agrees at 7 bases. The CDR3 is 21 residues long. Germline loops: CDR1 SGHRS, CDR2 YFSETQ. The V and J ends lost 4 bases and 0 bases, in that order; junction bases with no gene match: 23. The DNA for the CDR3 is TGCGCCAGCAGCCGTCCAACCCCTATAAGCGGGAAAAAGACTAGCACAGATACGCAGTATTTT. It specifies CASSRPTPISGKKTSTDTQYF.

The chain joins TRBV30 to TRBJ2-4, with 7 bases fitting TRBD1. CDR3 size: 16 residues. Germline V lookup: CDR1 GTSNPN, CDR2 SVGIG (reference sequence). V lost 3 bases, J lost 0 bases, and 8 bases stayed unmatched. The CDR3 here is CAWRRTGALAKNIQYF. In DNA, the CDR3 is TGTGCCTGGAGGCGCACAGGGGCCCTAGCCAAAAACATTCAGTACTTC.

This clonotype was seen many times. The V gene is TRBV20-1, the J gene TRBJ2-1; 13 nucleotides align to TRBD2. The CDR3 spans 15 residues. V lost 6 bases and J lost 2; bases outside the gene matches: 4. Germline values: CDR1 DFQATT, CDR2 SNEGSKA (reference sequence). The CDR3 DNA reads as TGCAGTGCGGGAGGGACTAGCGGGACCTACAATGAGCAGTTCTTC. Residues: CSAGGTSGTYNEQFF.

This clonotype has at least ten counts. This chain uses TRBV7-6 with TRBJ2-7; tentatively, D is TRBD1 (5 bases). The V gene lost 8 bases and the J gene lost 3 bases, with 14 bases spanning the gap. CDR3 size: 13 residues. Germline-derived CDR1 and CDR2 are SGHVS and FNYEAQ. The CDR3, as DNA: TGTGCCAGCGTCTACAGGAAGGGCTACGAGCAGTACGTC. Translation gives CASVYRKGYEQYV.

The CDR3 is CASSLGQGPSEQYV. The CDR3 nucleotides are TGCGCCAGCAGCTTGGGACAGGGACCCTCCGAGCAGTACGTC. The chain links TRBV5-1 to TRBJ2-7; 7 bases match TRBD1. This CDR3 region has 14 residues. Germline trimming cut 0 bases from V and 6 bases from J; bases unmatched to any gene: 6. Germline V lookup: CDR1 SGHRS, CDR2 YFSETQ.

The V and J genes are TRBV12-3 or TRBV12-4 and TRBJ1-6; no firm D call. The CDR3 has 14 amino acids. V lost 7 bases to trimming and J lost 4 bases, with 11 bases between them. CDR3 nucleotide sequence: TGTGCCAGCACCCTGGGTCCTTATAATTCACCCCTCCACTTT. Its protein is CASTLGPYNSPLHF.

There are a few counts of this clonotype. The gene calls are TRBV7-2 and TRBJ2-5; possibly TRBD1 for D (5 bases). Germline lookup yields CDR1 SGHTA and CDR2 FQGNSA. Between the trimmed V and J ends, which lost 2 bases and 6 bases, there was a span of 10 bases. The CDR3 is 13 residues long. CDR3 sequence: CASSLSGAQTQYF. In DNA form, the CDR3 reads TGTGCCAGCAGCTTAAGTGGGGCTCAGACCCAGTACTTC.

The chain recombines TRBV6-5 with TRBJ2-1, with 7 nucleotides matching TRBD2. This CDR3 region has 16 residues. V gave up 0 bases and J gave up 6 bases; unmatched junction bases: 8. The germline gives CDR1 MNHEY, CDR2 SVGAGI. The CDR3 loop is CASSYSTGLVSNEQFF. In DNA form, the CDR3 reads TGTGCCAGCAGTTACTCGACCGGACTAGTCAGCAATGAGCAGTTCTTC.

This clonotype was counted many times. The chain has TRBV20-1 and TRBJ2-1; 8 bases map to TRBD2. Trimming took 3 bases from V and 6 from J; bases not matched to a gene: 7. Germline values: CDR1 DFQATT, CDR2 SNEGSKA (reference sequence). This CDR3 comprises 14 residues. The CDR3 sequence: CSASSGSTGNEQFF. The CDR3, as DNA: TGCAGTGCTAGCAGCGGGAGTACGGGCAATGAGCAGTTCTTC.

The table lists this clonotype with a few counts. The chain links TRBV25-1 to TRBJ2-7; 8 positions match TRBD2. This CDR3 contains 14 residues. Germline V lookup: CDR1 MGHDK, CDR2 SYGVNS. J gave up 2 bases and V 8 bases, and 8 bases lay outside the gene matches. Here the CDR3 DNA reads TGTGCCAGCGGCCCGGGGGGGGGTCCCTACGAGCAGTACTTC. Translation gives CASGPGGGPYEQYF.

This clonotype occurred a few times. V usage is TRBV7-2 and J usage is TRBJ1-4; D not certain. The CDR3 extends over 14 amino acids. V was trimmed by 5 bases and J by 7 bases, leaving 14 bases between them. The germline V gene encodes CDR1 SGHTA and CDR2 FQGNSA. DNA of the CDR3: TGTGCCAGCAGCCGGGTACATCCCTTTGAAAAACTGTTTTTT. The encoded protein is CASSRVHPFEKLFF.

This clonotype has more than one count but fewer than ten. CDR3: CSARGGGDRGAAFF. The CDR3 nucleotides are TGCAGTGCTAGAGGGGGCGGGGACAGGGGGGCGGCTTTCTTT. The chain couples TRBV20-1 to TRBJ1-1; 11 bases align to TRBD1. With 1 base clipped from V and 11 bases from J, the junction kept 9 bases outside the gene matches. The CDR3 covers 14 residues. The germline V gene has CDR1 DFQATT and CDR2 SNEGSKA (reference sequence).

The rearrangement links TRBV5-1 to TRBJ2-7, with D possibly called TRBD1 or TRBD2 (5 bases each). Deletions cut 7 bases from V and 0 bases from J, with 26 bases between. Germline V gives CDR1 SGHRS, CDR2 YFSETQ. The CDR3 consists of 18 residues. CDR3 DNA sequence: TGCGCCAGCGGCCTACCGGGACGGGGCTCATACGGCTCCTACGAGCAGTACGTC. It yields the protein CASGLPGRGSYGSYEQYV.

This chain links TRBV18 with TRBJ2-1; 7 nucleotides match TRBD1. This CDR3 region has 13 residues. Looked up from germline, CDR1 is KGHSH and CDR2 is LQKENI. J gave up 8 bases and V 6 bases, and 7 bases lay outside the gene matches. CDR3 in DNA: TGTGCCAGCTCTCTGAAAGACAGGGATGAGCAGTTCTTC. Amino acids: CASSLKDRDEQFF.

The rearrangement uses TRBV5-1 and TRBJ2-3, with 8 bases fitting TRBD1. From germline, CDR1 is SGHRS and CDR2 YFSETQ. V shed 2 bases and J 5 bases; nucleotides not matched to a gene: 4. The CDR3 totals 14 residues. DNA of the CDR3: TGCGCCAGCAGCTTCTGGACAGGGTTAGATACGCAGTATTTT. Residues: CASSFWTGLDTQYF.

The chain links TRBV7-2 to TRBJ2-7; D gene ambiguous. Deletions cut 4 bases from V and 3 bases from J, with 10 bases between. The CDR3 loop spans 13 amino acids. The V gene's germline CDR1 is SGHTA and CDR2 FQGNSA. CDR3: CASSSGMDYEQYF. CDR3 bases: TGTGCCAGCAGCTCAGGAATGGACTACGAGCAGTACTTC.

This clonotype was seen only a few times. The chain links TRBV25-1 to TRBJ2-1; 7 bases are a match to TRBD1. In germline, CDR1 is MGHDK, CDR2 SYGVNS. V lost 2 bases and J lost 2; bases outside the gene matches: 6. The CDR3 is 16 residues long. The CDR3 DNA sequence: TGTGCCAGCAGTGAAAAACCGACAGGGCCCTACAATGAGCAGTTCTTC. Amino acids: CASSEKPTGPYNEQFF.

This clonotype was seen many times. The chain is built from TRBV3-1 and TRBJ2-5; possibly TRBD2 for D (6 bases). This CDR3 has 13 residues. Germline V gene data show CDR1 as LGHDT and CDR2 as YNNKEL (reference sequence). Deletions cut 3 bases from V and 2 bases from J, with 7 bases between. The chain's CDR3 is CASSQGLQETQYF. Here the CDR3 DNA reads TGTGCCAGCAGCCAGGGACTTCAAGAGACCCAGTACTTC.

This clonotype showed up just a few times. The chain employs TRBV15 and TRBJ1-5; D gene unclear. Trimming removed 2 bases at V and 1 base at J, with 3 bases between. CDR1 and CDR2 (germline): LNHNV, YYDKDF (reference sequence). The CDR3 loop spans 13 amino acids. The CDR3, as DNA: TGTGCCACCAGCAGACAAAGCAATCAGCCCCAGCATTTT. As protein: CATSRQSNQPQHF.